These T cell receptor beta chains were read from a single sample in a study of T-cell reconstitution after alpha-beta-depleted transplantation in children. MiXCR was run by TCRdb on the PCR reads, yielding one entry per CDR3 protein. Found here are hundreds of thousands of distinct CDR3 sequences, 16% of them singletons; the top ten hold about 4.6%. The sample in question was PBMCs, mostly from graft donor cells, obtained 360 days after TCRalphabeta/CD19-depleted stem cell transplant. The receptors stem from a male patient younger than 18 who had a stem cell transplant for acute lymphoblastic leukemia, so the T cells may come from the graft donor. Each CDR3 is given with its conserved first and last residue. Fields, in order: CDR3 length, V gene, J gene, CDR3 protein.

>14|TRBV27|TRBJ2-1
CASSTRLVYNEQFF
>15|TRBV5-6|TRBJ2-3
CASSPRQLRTDTQYF
>15|TRBV19|TRBJ2-5
CASSFGTVVQETQYF
>18|TRBV4-1|TRBJ2-1
CASSQDRGQGYSYNEQFF
>15|TRBV5-1|TRBJ1-6
CASSFVEDRGSPLHF
>15|TRBV25-1|TRBJ2-1
CASRSDSSSYNEQFF
>13|TRBV2|TRBJ2-7
CAIGSPETYEQYF
>15|TRBV3-1|TRBJ1-1
CASSQGLGTNTEAFF
>13|TRBV5-1|TRBJ2-3
CASSFEGEDTQYF
>17|TRBV25-1|TRBJ2-1
CASSRGSGRRIYNEQFF
>14|TRBV29-1|TRBJ2-3
CSVSGQGFTDTQYF
>15|TRBV4-1|TRBJ2-5
CASSQEDLYQETQYF
>16|TRBV13|TRBJ2-5
CASSLAPKRPQETQYF
>16|TRBV20-1|TRBJ2-3
CSASRLAGGSTDTQYF
>15|TRBV5-1|TRBJ1-1
CASSLIHASNTEAFF
>15|TRBV7-8|TRBJ2-4
CASSLVKENKNIQYF
>17|TRBV2|TRBJ2-7
CASSPFLLAGEAYEQYF
>15|TRBV12-3/TRBV12-4|TRBJ2-7
CASSPGTSGSHEQYF
>16|TRBV5-1|TRBJ2-3
CASSPPGTSGTDTQYF
>16|TRBV7-3|TRBJ2-5
CASSFTGDREQETQYF
>15|TRBV12-3/TRBV12-4|TRBJ2-4
CASRRPGAAKNIQYF
>17|TRBV7-9|TRBJ2-6
CASSLAGKRSGANVLTF
>15|TRBV19|TRBJ1-4
CASKKTGQRNEKLFF
>17|TRBV20-1|TRBJ2-7
CSARDWGGPGAIYEQYF
>13|TRBV12-3/TRBV12-4|TRBJ2-7
CASSFGGFNEQYF
>15|TRBV7-9|TRBJ2-5
CASSAILGHQETQYF
>14|TRBV2|TRBJ1-4
CASSARGRDEKLFF
>14|TRBV5-1|TRBJ2-2
CASSLVRGPGELFF
>13|TRBV20-1|TRBJ2-7
CSAGDTFFNEQYF
>12|TRBV13|TRBJ2-3
CASSAGPDTQYF
>10|TRBV27|TRBJ2-7
CASRYQTEYF
>16|TRBV12-3/TRBV12-4|TRBJ2-1
CASTSLAGAPYNEQFF
>13|TRBV6-5|TRBJ2-1
CASSHLGGNEQFF
>12|TRBV12-3/TRBV12-4|TRBJ1-2
CASSSDWDGYTF
>13|TRBV15|TRBJ2-7
CATSRADGSLGYF